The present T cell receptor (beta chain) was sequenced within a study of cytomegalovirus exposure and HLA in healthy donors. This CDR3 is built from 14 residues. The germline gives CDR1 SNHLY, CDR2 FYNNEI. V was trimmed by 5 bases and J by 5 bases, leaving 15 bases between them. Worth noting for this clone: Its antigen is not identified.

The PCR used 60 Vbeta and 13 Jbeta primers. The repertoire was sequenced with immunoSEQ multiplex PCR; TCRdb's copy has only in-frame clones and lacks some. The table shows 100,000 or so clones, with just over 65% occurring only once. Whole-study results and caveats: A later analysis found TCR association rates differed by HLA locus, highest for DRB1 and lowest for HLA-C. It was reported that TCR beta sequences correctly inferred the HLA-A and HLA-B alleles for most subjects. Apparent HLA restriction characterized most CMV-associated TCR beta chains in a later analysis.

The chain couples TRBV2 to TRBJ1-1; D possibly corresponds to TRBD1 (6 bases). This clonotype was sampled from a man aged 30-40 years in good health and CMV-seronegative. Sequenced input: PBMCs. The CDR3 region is CASSRGTIGTEAFF. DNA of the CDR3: TGTGCCAGCAGTCGAGGGACAATAGGGACTGAAGCTTTCTTT.